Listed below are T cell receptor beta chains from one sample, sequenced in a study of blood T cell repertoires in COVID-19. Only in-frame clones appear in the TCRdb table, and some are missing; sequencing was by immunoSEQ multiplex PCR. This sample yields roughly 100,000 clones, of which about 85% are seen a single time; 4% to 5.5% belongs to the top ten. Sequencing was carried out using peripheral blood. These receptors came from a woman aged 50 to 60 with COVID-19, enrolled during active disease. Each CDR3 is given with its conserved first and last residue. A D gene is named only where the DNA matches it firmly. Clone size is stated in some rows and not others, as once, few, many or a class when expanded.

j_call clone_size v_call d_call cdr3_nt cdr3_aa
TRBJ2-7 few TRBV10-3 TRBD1 TGTGCCACCTCCGGGACAGAGCAACCAGAGCAGTACTTC CATSGTEQPEQYF
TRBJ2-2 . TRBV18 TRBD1 TGTGCCAGCTCACCTGGGACAGGGGGCGCCGGCACCGGGGAGCTGTTTTTT CASSPGTGGAGTGELFF
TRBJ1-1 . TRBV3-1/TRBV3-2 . TGTGCCAGCAGCCAAGGTTGGGCAGGGGAAGCTTTCTTT CASSQGWAGEAFF
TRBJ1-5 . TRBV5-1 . TGCGCCAGCAGCTTGGTCCCTGCGACGGGACAGCCCCAGCATTTT CASSLVPATGQPQHF
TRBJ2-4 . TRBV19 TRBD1 TGTGCCAGTAGTATAGAGGGACAGGGGGGGAGAAACATTCAGTACTTC CASSIEGQGGRNIQYF
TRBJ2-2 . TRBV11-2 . TGTGCCAGCAGCCCCAAGGGGTTACAGGGGAACACCGGGGAGCTGTTTTTT CASSPKGLQGNTGELFF
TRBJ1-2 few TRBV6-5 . TGTGCCAGCAGTTACTTCCAGGGCTATGGCTACACCTTC CASSYFQGYGYTF
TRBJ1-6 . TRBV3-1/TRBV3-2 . TGTGCCAGCAGCCAAAGGGGGGGACGGTCGCGGGCCTATAATTCACCCCTCCACTTT CASSQRGGRSRAYNSPLHF
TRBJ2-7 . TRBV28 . TGTGCCTCAGGGAACGAGCAGTACTTC CASGNEQYF
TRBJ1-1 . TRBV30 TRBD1 TGTGCCTGGGACAGGGTGAACACTGAAGCTTTCTTT CAWDRVNTEAFF
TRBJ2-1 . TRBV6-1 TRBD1 TGTGCCAGCAGCCAACCGGGACAGGGGAGCGATGAGCAGTTCTTC CASSQPGQGSDEQFF
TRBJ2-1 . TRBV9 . TGTGCCAGCAGCGTAGGGGCAAACTCCTACAATGAGCAGTTCTTC CASSVGANSYNEQFF
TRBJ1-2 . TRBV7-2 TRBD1 TGTGCCAGCAGCACCGGACAGGGTAGCGGCTACACCTTC CASSTGQGSGYTF
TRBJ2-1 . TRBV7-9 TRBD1 TGTGCCAGCAACAGGGGTAATGAGCAGTTCTTC CASNRGNEQFF
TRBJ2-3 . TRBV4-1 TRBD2 TGCGCCAGCAGCGCCGACTGGGCTAGCGGGGCGCGGTATAGCACAGATACGCAGTATTTT CASSADWASGARYSTDTQYF
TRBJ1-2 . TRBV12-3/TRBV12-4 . TGTGCCAGCACTCTAGAGAACTATGGCTACACCTTC CASTLENYGYTF